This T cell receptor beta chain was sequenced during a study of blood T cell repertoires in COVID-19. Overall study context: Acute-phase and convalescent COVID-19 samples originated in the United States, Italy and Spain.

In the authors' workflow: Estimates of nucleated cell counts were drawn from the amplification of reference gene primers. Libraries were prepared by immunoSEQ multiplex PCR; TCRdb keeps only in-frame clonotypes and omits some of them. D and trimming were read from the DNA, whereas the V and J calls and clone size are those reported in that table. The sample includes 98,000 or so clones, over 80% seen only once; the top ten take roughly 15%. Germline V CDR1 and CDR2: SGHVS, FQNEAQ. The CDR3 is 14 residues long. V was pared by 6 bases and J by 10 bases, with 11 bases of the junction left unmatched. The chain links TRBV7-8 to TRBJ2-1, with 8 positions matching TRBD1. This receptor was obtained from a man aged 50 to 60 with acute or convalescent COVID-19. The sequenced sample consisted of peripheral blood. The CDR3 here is CASRPRQGMKEQFF. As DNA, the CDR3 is TGTGCCAGCAGGCCAAGACAGGGGATGAAGGAGCAGTTCTTC.